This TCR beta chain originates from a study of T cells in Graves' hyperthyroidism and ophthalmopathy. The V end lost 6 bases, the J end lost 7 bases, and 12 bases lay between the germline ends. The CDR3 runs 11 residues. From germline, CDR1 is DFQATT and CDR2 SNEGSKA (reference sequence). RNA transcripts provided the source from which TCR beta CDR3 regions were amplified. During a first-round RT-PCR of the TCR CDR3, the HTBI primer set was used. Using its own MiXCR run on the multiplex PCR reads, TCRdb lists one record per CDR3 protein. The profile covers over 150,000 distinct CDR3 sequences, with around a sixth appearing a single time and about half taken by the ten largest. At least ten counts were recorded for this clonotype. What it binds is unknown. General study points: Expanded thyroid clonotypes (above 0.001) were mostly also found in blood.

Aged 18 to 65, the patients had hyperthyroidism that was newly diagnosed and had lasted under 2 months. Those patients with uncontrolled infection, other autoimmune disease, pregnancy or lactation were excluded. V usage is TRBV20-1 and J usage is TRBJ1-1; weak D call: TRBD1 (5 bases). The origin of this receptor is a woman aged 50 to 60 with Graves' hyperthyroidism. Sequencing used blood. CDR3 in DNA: TGCAGTGCCGCCGGGGGAATTGAAGCTTTCTTT. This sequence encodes CSAAGGIEAFF.